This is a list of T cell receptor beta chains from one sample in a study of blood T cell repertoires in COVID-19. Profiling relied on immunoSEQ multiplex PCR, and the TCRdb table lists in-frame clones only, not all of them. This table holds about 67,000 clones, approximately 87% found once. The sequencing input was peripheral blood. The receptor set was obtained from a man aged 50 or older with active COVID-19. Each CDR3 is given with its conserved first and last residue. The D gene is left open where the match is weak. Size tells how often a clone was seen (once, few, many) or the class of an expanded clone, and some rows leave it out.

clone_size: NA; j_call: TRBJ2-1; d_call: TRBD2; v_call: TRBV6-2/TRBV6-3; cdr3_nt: TGTGCCAGCAGTTCTAGACCCTGGGGGAGGGCAATCTATGAGCAGTTCTTC; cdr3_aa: CASSSRPWGRAIYEQFF
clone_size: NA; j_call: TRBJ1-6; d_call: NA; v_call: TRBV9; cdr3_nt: TGTGCCAGCAGCCCTTTCATTAGCTCCTATAATTCACCCCTCCACTTT; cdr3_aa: CASSPFISSYNSPLHF
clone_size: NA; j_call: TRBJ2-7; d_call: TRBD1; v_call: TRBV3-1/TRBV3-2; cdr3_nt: TGTGCCAGCAGCCAGGCGGGGACAGGAAACTACGAGCAGTACTTC; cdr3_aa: CASSQAGTGNYEQYF
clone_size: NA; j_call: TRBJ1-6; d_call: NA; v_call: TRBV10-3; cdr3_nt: TGTGCCACCAGCGGCGGACATCGGAATTCACCCCTCCACTTT; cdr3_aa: CATSGGHRNSPLHF
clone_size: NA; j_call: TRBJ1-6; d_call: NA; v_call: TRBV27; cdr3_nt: TGTGCCAGCAGTTTTGCTTTGGGGGGCTCCTATAATTCACCCCTCCACTTT; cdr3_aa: CASSFALGGSYNSPLHF
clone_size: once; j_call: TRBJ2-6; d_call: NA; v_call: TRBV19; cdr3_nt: TGTGCCAGTAGTATTTGGGAGACAAGCTCTGGGGCCAACGTCCTGACTTTC; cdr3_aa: CASSIWETSSGANVLTF
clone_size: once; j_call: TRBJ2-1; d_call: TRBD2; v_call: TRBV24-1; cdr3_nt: TGTGCCACCAGTGACTCAGGCAGTTTAAGCGGGGCCTACAATGAGCAGTTCTTC; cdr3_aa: CATSDSGSLSGAYNEQFF
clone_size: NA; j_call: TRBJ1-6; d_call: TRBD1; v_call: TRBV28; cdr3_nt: TGTGCCAGCAGTTTGTTAGGGGGCAAGAATTCACCCCTCCACTTT; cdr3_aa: CASSLLGGKNSPLHF
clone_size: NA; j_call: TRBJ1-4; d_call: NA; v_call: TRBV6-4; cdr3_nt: TGTGCCAGGGAGGGTGAAAAACTGTTTTTT; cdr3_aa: CAREGEKLFF
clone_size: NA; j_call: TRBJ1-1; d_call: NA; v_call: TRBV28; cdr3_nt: TGTGCCAGTAGATTTAGGACTAGTGAAGCTTTCTTT; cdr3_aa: CASRFRTSEAFF
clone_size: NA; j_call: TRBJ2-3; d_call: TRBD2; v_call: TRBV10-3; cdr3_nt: TGTGCCATCAGCGAAAGACTAGCGGGGAATTCAGATACGCAGTATTTT; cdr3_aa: CAISERLAGNSDTQYF